The entry below gives a single T cell receptor (beta chain) sequence along with its context. This sample stems from a study of control samples from healthy donors and cancer patients. The junction had 8 bases not matched to a gene; V was cut back by 4 bases and J by 0 bases. Germline lookup yields CDR1 SGHDN and CDR2 FVKESK. CDR3 length equals 18 residues. Libraries were prepared by immunoSEQ multiplex PCR; TCRdb keeps only in-frame clonotypes and omits some of them. The data hold roughly 170,000 clones, with approximately 91% observed a single time. V gene TRBV14 combines with J gene TRBJ2-5, with 13 positions matching TRBD2. The TCR comes from a middle-aged woman in good health. What was sequenced was blood. The CDR3 DNA sequence: TGTGCCAGCAGCCGATTCCGGACTAGCGGGGGCGACCAAGAGACCCAGTACTTC. Translated, it gives CASSRFRTSGGDQETQYF.